This T cell receptor (beta chain) was captured by sequencing in a study of T cell repertoires in cytomegalovirus infection. This clonotype was seen a handful of times. Its antigen is still unknown. TCRdb itself ran the reads through MiXCR, one entry per CDR3 protein. The table has some 920,000 distinct CDR3 sequences, more than 25% seen once; the top ten hold roughly 13%. CDR1 is SQVTM and CDR2 is ANQGSEA in the germline V gene. The CDR3 is made up of 16 amino acids. With 0 bases clipped from V and 4 bases from J, the junction kept 7 bases outside the gene matches. Study results and caveats: Dominating the ex vivo response were TCR beta clonotypes that were CMV-specific and HLA-C-restricted.

This sequence was found in a human donor in good health (CMV status not recorded). Some clones in this sample may be carry-over from other donors' samples. The chain uses TRBV29-1 and TRBJ2-3; 10 nucleotides align to TRBD2. The material was cultured CD8+ T cells from PBMCs, obtained from culture after CMV antigen stimulation. The CDR3 DNA is TGCAGCGTTGAAGAAGGTGGTAGCGGGGGGTCAGATACGCAGTATTTT. As protein: CSVEEGGSGGSDTQYF.